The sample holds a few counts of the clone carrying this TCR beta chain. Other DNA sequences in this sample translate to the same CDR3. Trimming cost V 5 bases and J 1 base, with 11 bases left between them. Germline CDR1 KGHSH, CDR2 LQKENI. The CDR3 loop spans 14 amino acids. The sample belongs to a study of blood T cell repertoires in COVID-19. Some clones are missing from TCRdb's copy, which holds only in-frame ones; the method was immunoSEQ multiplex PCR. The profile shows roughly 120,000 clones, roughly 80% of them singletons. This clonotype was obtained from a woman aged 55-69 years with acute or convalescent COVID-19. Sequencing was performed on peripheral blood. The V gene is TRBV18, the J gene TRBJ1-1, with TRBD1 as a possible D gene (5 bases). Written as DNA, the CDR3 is TGTGCCAGCTCATTAACGGGGGGGAACACTGAAGCTTTCTTT. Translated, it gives CASSLTGGNTEAFF. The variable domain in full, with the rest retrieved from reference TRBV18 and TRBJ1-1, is NAGVMQNPRHLVRRRGQEARLRCSPMKGHSHVYWYRQLPEEGLKFMVYLQKENIIDESGMPKERFSAEFPKEGPSILRIQQVVRGDSAAYFCASSLTGGNTEAFFGQGTRLTVV.